Following are 25 T cell receptor beta chains from one sample sequenced in a study of T cells in Graves' hyperthyroidism and ophthalmopathy. Template material for amplifying TCR beta CDR3 regions consisted of RNA transcripts. The HTBI primer set was used in a first-round RT-PCR of the TCR CDR3. TCRdb reprocessed the multiplex PCR reads via MiXCR and lists one record per CDR3 protein. Among some 570,000 distinct CDR3 sequences listed, roughly 18% were seen once. The sample was blood. The receptors were gathered from a woman under 30 with Graves' ophthalmopathy.

The chain uses TRBV20-1 and TRBJ1-5; no reliable D call. Trimming removed 2 bases from V and 4 bases from J, with 12 bases in between. The CDR3 contains 14 residues. Germline CDR1 is DFQATT and CDR2 is SNEGSKA (reference sequence). Here the CDR3 reads CSARPTQENQPQHF. The CDR3 DNA reads as TGCAGTGCTAGACCCACCCAGGAAAATCAGCCCCAGCATTTT.

This clonotype has a count of ten or more. The chain carries TRBV5-5 and TRBJ2-1, with D perhaps matching TRBD1 (5 bases). The V end lost 0 bases, the J end lost 3 bases, and 10 bases lay between the germline ends. This CDR3 contains 15 residues. Germline lookup yields CDR1 SGHKS and CDR2 YYEKEE (reference sequence). CDR3 loop: CASSLALGVYNEQFF. In DNA form, the CDR3 reads TGTGCCAGCAGCTTGGCCCTAGGGGTCTACAATGAGCAGTTCTTC.

This clonotype was detected a few times. Germline is not matched at one junction end, which may reflect a read error. The chain is built from TRBV11-2 and TRBJ1-6, with 8 bases identical to TRBD1. Germline assignment: CDR1 SGHAT and CDR2 FQNNGV. The CDR3 spans 16 residues. CDR3: CASGLRQGAWNSPLHF. In DNA, the CDR3 is TGTGCCAGCGGCTTACGGCAGGGGGCCTGGAATTCACCCCTCCACTTT.

In its sample, this clonotype was seen many times. The J gene is TRBJ2-3, the V gene TRBV28, with 9 nucleotides matching TRBD2. Germline V lookup: CDR1 MDHEN, CDR2 SYDVKM. V trimming: 6 bases; J trimming: 5 bases; junction bases outside the gene matches: 9. This CDR3 spans 15 amino acids. The CDR3 DNA reads TGTGCCAGCAGCCCTAGCGGGAATGGTAGAGATACGCAGTATTTT. Amino acids: CASSPSGNGRDTQYF.

The V gene is TRBV30, the J gene TRBJ2-1, with D possibly being TRBD1 (6 bases). V shed 4 bases and J shed 3 bases, with 13 bases lying between them. The CDR3 has 14 amino acids. The V gene's germline CDR1 is GTSNPN and CDR2 SVGIG (reference sequence). CDR3: CAWKMWGLYNEQFF. CDR3 nucleotide sequence: TGTGCCTGGAAGATGTGGGGGCTCTACAATGAGCAGTTCTTC.

This clonotype has ten or more counts. The genes are TRBV4-1 and TRBJ1-2; TRBD1 might be the D (5 bases). With 2 bases removed from V and 8 bases from J, the gap between germline ends came to 12 bases. The germline CDR1 and CDR2 sequences are MGHRA and YSYEKL. CDR3 length equals 13 residues. The CDR3: CASSQRGWGGYTF. Here the CDR3 DNA reads TGCGCCAGCAGCCAACGGGGCTGGGGAGGCTACACCTTC.

Many counts were recorded for this clonotype. The J gene is TRBJ1-5, the V gene TRBV6-1; TRBD1 might be the D (5 bases). Trimming cost V 5 bases and J 1 base, with 12 bases left between them. CDR3 length: 15 residues. Germline CDR1 MNHNS, CDR2 SASEGT. In DNA form, the CDR3 reads TGTGCCAGCAGTCCCGGGACGTGGAGCAATCAGCCCCAGCATTTT. It is translated as CASSPGTWSNQPQHF.

This clonotype was seen many times. The CDR3 DNA reads TGTGCCAGCAGTTCCCTTACCCAGGGACAGGGAGAGACCCAGTACTTC. It yields the protein CASSSLTQGQGETQYF. The rearrangement uses TRBV28 and TRBJ2-5; 9 nucleotides agree with TRBD1. Germline V gives CDR1 MDHEN, CDR2 SYDVKM. The CDR3 consists of 16 residues. Trimming cost V 4 bases and J 4 bases; bases outside gene matches: 10.

The gene calls are TRBV9 and TRBJ2-3, with TRBD2 matching 15 bases. Germline V gene sequence: CDR1 SGDLS, CDR2 YYNGEE. Trimming took 4 bases from V and 5 from J; bases not matched to a gene: 8. The length of the CDR3 is 17 residues. The CDR3 here is CASSPGTSGGIGDTQYF. The DNA for the CDR3 is TGTGCCAGCAGCCCCGGGACTAGCGGGGGGATAGGAGATACGCAGTATTTT.

The chain recombines TRBV7-6 with TRBJ1-4, with D uncertain. V was shortened by 0 bases and J by 6 bases, with 11 bases between the two germline ends. The CDR3 sequence is 15 residues long. CDR1 and CDR2 (germline): SGHVS, FNYEAQ. The CDR3 loop reads CASSLAAGNDEKLFF. The CDR3 nucleotides read TGTGCCAGCAGCTTAGCCGCGGGGAATGATGAAAAACTGTTTTTT.

The genes are TRBV5-1 and TRBJ2-5; the match to TRBD2 covers 7 bases. CDR1 SGHRS and CDR2 YFSETQ come from the germline V gene. V trimming: 4 bases; J trimming: 4 bases; junction bases outside the gene matches: 4. There are 13 residues in the CDR3. The CDR3 bases are TGCGCCAGCAGCCCGTCTAGCGGAGAGACCCAGTACTTC. Encoded protein: CASSPSSGETQYF.

The chain recombines TRBV28 with TRBJ1-5; 9 bases align to TRBD1. Per the germline V gene, CDR1 is MDHEN and CDR2 is SYDVKM. The V and J ends lost 5 bases and 3 bases, in that order; junction bases with no gene match: 5. This CDR3 has 15 residues. The CDR3 loop is CASSRDRALNQPQHF. The CDR3 nucleotides are TGTGCCAGCAGTCGGGACAGGGCCCTCAATCAGCCCCAGCATTTT.

This clonotype was picked up a small number of times. The V and J genes are TRBV6-1 and TRBJ2-7; no clear D. The CDR3 covers 13 residues. Germline CDR1 is MNHNS and CDR2 is SASEGT. Trimming took off 5 bases at V and 2 bases at J, with 10 bases between the two ends. This chain's CDR3 is CASSSANTYEQYF. DNA for the CDR3: TGTGCCAGCAGTTCCGCTAACACCTACGAGCAGTACTTC.

This chain uses TRBV6-1 with TRBJ2-7; D remains unclear. Trimming stripped 1 base from V and 3 bases from J, with 7 bases between. The germline V gene encodes CDR1 MNHNS and CDR2 SASEGT. CDR3 length: 13 residues. The CDR3 DNA reads TGTGCCAGCAGTGAAGGATGGAACTACGAGCAGTACTTC. This gives the protein CASSEGWNYEQYF.

The chain couples TRBV6-1 to TRBJ1-2; D call uncertain. This CDR3 spans 13 amino acids. The V gene's germline CDR1 is MNHNS and CDR2 SASEGT. The V and J ends lost 2 bases and 3 bases respectively, with 7 bases between them. Here the CDR3 reads CASSEIDYYGYTF. Written as DNA, the CDR3 is TGTGCCAGCAGTGAAATCGATTACTATGGCTACACCTTC.

This chain connects TRBV4-1 to TRBJ2-1; D is unresolved. This CDR3 spans 13 amino acids. Trimming took off 5 bases at V and 12 bases at J, with 17 bases between the two ends. Germline V gene lookup returns CDR1 MGHRA and CDR2 YSYEKL. The CDR3 DNA follows: TGCGCCAGCAGCTCTACGACTGGGGTTCCGCAGTTCTTC. Translated: CASSSTTGVPQFF.

This clonotype was recorded at least ten times. The rearrangement links TRBV7-6 to TRBJ1-1; D is uncertain. V dropped 5 bases and J dropped 1 base, with 8 bases sitting between them. Germline V gene lookup returns CDR1 SGHVS and CDR2 FNYEAQ. This CDR3 has 13 residues. The CDR3 loop reads CASSLQKNTEAFF. The CDR3 nucleotides are TGTGCCAGCAGCCTACAGAAGAACACTGAAGCTTTCTTT.

The chain joins TRBV4-1 to TRBJ2-7; perhaps TRBD1 as D (6 bases). The length of the CDR3 is 15 residues. CDR1 MGHRA and CDR2 YSYEKL come from the germline V gene. V lost 1 base, J lost 3 bases, and 13 bases lay in between. Here the CDR3 DNA reads TGCGCCAGCAGCCAAGCCGGGACAAGGAACTACGAGCAGTACTTC. Its translation is CASSQAGTRNYEQYF.

This clonotype was seen only a few times. The chain joins TRBV27 to TRBJ2-7; 8 bases align to TRBD1. V lost 2 bases and J lost 4; bases outside the gene matches: 7. Per the germline V gene, CDR1 is MNHEY and CDR2 is SMNVEV (reference sequence). CDR3 length equals 15 residues. The CDR3 coding sequence is TGTGCCAGCAGTTTACATGCGACAGGGGATTACGAGCAGTACTTC. It specifies CASSLHATGDYEQYF.

This clonotype was detected only a few times. The V call is TRBV6-1, the J call TRBJ1-3; unclear D gene. This CDR3 contains 14 residues. Germline-derived CDR1 and CDR2 are MNHNS and SASEGT. Trimming pared 5 bases from V and 4 bases from J, leaving 12 bases between. The CDR3 nucleotides are TGTGCCAGCAGTCGAAGCGCTATCGGAAACACCATATATTTT. Amino acids: CASSRSAIGNTIYF.

The gene calls are TRBV28 and TRBJ1-2; 7 positions match TRBD1. CDR1 MDHEN and CDR2 SYDVKM come from the germline V gene. The CDR3 loop spans 13 amino acids. The V segment lost 7 bases and the J segment 8 bases; nucleotides outside the gene matches: 10. CDR3 sequence: CASTSGGVVGYTF. The CDR3 DNA follows: TGTGCCAGCACGTCAGGGGGGGTAGTAGGCTACACCTTC.

The rearrangement joins TRBV7-2 to TRBJ2-5, with a weak D call TRBD2 (5 bases). V was shortened by 4 bases and J by 1 base, with 13 bases between the two germline ends. The CDR3 loop spans 15 amino acids. Germline V gene data show CDR1 as SGHTA and CDR2 as FQGNSA. In nucleotides, the CDR3 is TGTGCCAGCAGCTCCTTCGAGACTATCCAAGAGACCCAGTACTTC. This codes for CASSSFETIQETQYF.

The chain has TRBV4-1 and TRBJ1-1; 12 positions agree with TRBD1. Germline CDR1 reads MGHRA; CDR2 reads YSYEKL. CDR3 length: 15 residues. V was pared by 4 bases and J by 6 bases, with 6 bases of the junction left unmatched. CDR3: CASSPGTGGSAEAFF. CDR3 sequence (DNA): TGCGCCAGCAGCCCCGGGACAGGGGGCTCAGCTGAAGCTTTCTTT.

A remark on this clonotype: This could be a read error, since a much larger clone is one nucleotide away. The rearrangement links TRBV4-1 to TRBJ2-3, with 7 bases lining up with TRBD2. The germline gives CDR1 MGHRA, CDR2 YSYEKL. This CDR3 has 17 amino acids. The V gene end was trimmed by 4 bases and the J gene end by 4 bases; junction bases not matched to a gene: 14. The CDR3 spells CASSPLGLVGVADTQYF. CDR3 coding DNA: TGCGCCAGCAGCCCCCTCGGACTAGTGGGAGTAGCAGATACGCAGTATTTT.

The chain carries TRBV7-3 and TRBJ2-5; TRBD2 might be the D (7 bases). This CDR3 region has 15 residues. Trimming took off 2 bases at V and 5 bases at J, with 15 bases between the two ends. The germline CDR1 and CDR2 sequences are SGHTA and FQGTGA. This CDR3 reads CASSLGGGALETQYF. In DNA form, the CDR3 reads TGTGCCAGCAGCTTAGGGGGGGGCGCGTTGGAGACCCAGTACTTC.